A single sample is the source of the 18 T cell receptor beta chains below, sequenced in a study of blood T cell repertoires in COVID-19. The table came from immunoSEQ multiplex PCR; TCRdb's copy has only in-frame clones and leaves some out. Of fewer than 250,000 clones in the sample, roughly four fifths are singletons; the top ten hold around 4.7%. Sequencing was done on a sample of peripheral blood. The receptors stem from a woman aged 70-85 years with acute or convalescent COVID-19.

V and J are TRBV11-2 and TRBJ2-2; TRBD1 might be the D (5 bases). Trimming left V 2 bases short and J 6 bases short, with 7 bases between. Germline V lookup: CDR1 SGHAT, CDR2 FQNNGV. The CDR3 is made up of 13 amino acids. CDR3 region: CASSLPGSGELFF. DNA of the CDR3: TGTGCCAGCAGCTTACCAGGGTCCGGGGAGCTGTTTTTT. Looking up the rest from reference TRBV11-2 and TRBJ2-2 gives the full variable domain: EAGVAQSPRYKIIEKRQSVAFWCNPISGHATLYWYQQILGQGPKLLIQFQNNGVVDDSQLPKDRFSAERLKGVDSTLKIQPAKLEDSAVYLCASSLPGSGELFFGEGSRLTVL.

This chain links TRBV10-3 with TRBJ2-3; 7 nucleotides align to TRBD1. J gave up 0 bases and V 10 bases, and 10 bases lay outside the gene matches. Germline V gives CDR1 ENHRY, CDR2 SYGVKD. The CDR3 covers 15 residues. As DNA, the CDR3 is TGTGCCACCGCCATAGACAGGGTAAGCACAGATACGCAGTATTTT. Its protein product is CATAIDRVSTDTQYF.

The genes are TRBV19 and TRBJ2-1; tentative D call: TRBD2 (5 bases). The CDR3 runs to 15 residues. Germline lookup yields CDR1 LNHDA and CDR2 SQIVND (reference sequence). Trimming shortened V by 1 base and J by 1 base, and 8 bases separated the two germline ends. The CDR3 DNA sequence: TGTGCCAGTAGTATAGTGGCGGGTTCCTACAATGAGCAGTTCTTC. It yields the protein CASSIVAGSYNEQFF.

This clone showed up just a few times. This sequence joins TRBV9 and TRBJ2-1; TRBD2 matches at 9 bases. V lost 0 bases, J lost 2 bases, and 9 bases stayed unmatched. Germline-derived CDR1 and CDR2 are SGDLS and YYNGEE. The CDR3 has 18 residues. The CDR3 here is CASSVGGSGGPAYNEQFF. CDR3 in DNA: TGTGCCAGCAGCGTAGGAGGTAGCGGGGGCCCTGCCTACAATGAGCAGTTCTTC.

The chain is built from TRBV19 and TRBJ1-2; 9 bases map to TRBD1. Germline CDR1 and CDR2: LNHDA and SQIVND (reference sequence). This CDR3 is 17 amino acids long. V was pared by 7 bases and J by 5 bases, with 17 bases of the junction left unmatched. In DNA form, the CDR3 reads TGTGCCAGTACCCCTAGGGGGACAGGGACTCCCCCATATGGCTACACCTTC. It encodes CASTPRGTGTPPYGYTF. The complete variable domain, with remaining parts taken from reference TRBV19 and TRBJ1-2, reads DGGITQSPKYLFRKEGQNVTLSCEQNLNHDAMYWYRQDPGQGLRLIYYSQIVNDFQKGDIAEGYSVSREKKESFPLTVTSAQKNPTAFYLCASTPRGTGTPPYGYTFGSGTRLTVV.

For this clone: A clone one base away is much larger, so this may be a read error. The V call is TRBV11-3, the J call TRBJ2-2; D is perhaps TRBD1 (6 bases). Trimming cost V 1 base and J 0 bases, with 6 bases left between them. The CDR3 loop spans 15 amino acids. Germline V lookup: CDR1 SGHNT, CDR2 YENEEA. The chain's CDR3 is CASSLGTANTGELFF. Here the CDR3 DNA reads TGTGCCAGCAGCTTAGGGACAGCGAACACCGGGGAGCTGTTTTTT. Filled out from reference TRBV11-3 and TRBJ2-2, the complete variable domain reads EAGVVQSPRYKIIEKKQPVAFWCNPISGHNTLYWYLQNLGQGPELLIRYENEEAVDDSQLPKDRFSAERLKGVDSTLKIQPAELGDSAVYLCASSLGTANTGELFFGEGSRLTVL.

In its sample, this clone was seen once. The chain uses TRBV19 and TRBJ1-2; maybe TRBD1 (5 bases). Looked up from germline, CDR1 is LNHDA and CDR2 is SQIVND (reference sequence). This CDR3 spans 13 amino acids. Trimming cost V 2 bases and J 7 bases, with 11 bases left between them. The CDR3 sequence is CASSILAQGGYTF. In DNA, the CDR3 is TGTGCCAGTAGTATACTTGCCCAGGGTGGCTACACCTTC.

The chain links TRBV18 to TRBJ1-5; 9 nucleotides align to TRBD1. Germline CDR1 is KGHSH and CDR2 is LQKENI. The V gene end was trimmed by 2 bases and the J gene end by 1 base; junction bases not matched to a gene: 9. This CDR3 is built from 18 residues. The CDR3 sequence: CASSPNVGTGLSNQPQHF. The CDR3 bases are TGTGCCAGCTCACCAAACGTTGGGACAGGGCTAAGCAATCAGCCCCAGCATTTT.

This sequence joins TRBV11-2 and TRBJ2-5; D is unclear. The germline V gene has CDR1 SGHAT and CDR2 FQNNGV. Trimming took 1 base from V and 3 from J, leaving 9 bases between them. The CDR3 contains 14 residues. CDR3 amino acids: CASSLGYFEETQYF. CDR3 nucleotides: TGTGCCAGCAGCTTAGGGTACTTTGAAGAGACCCAGTACTTC.

CDR3 region: CASSPEGGGVLGANVLTF. As DNA, the CDR3 is TGTGCCAGCAGCCCGGAGGGCGGGGGCGTACTTGGGGCCAACGTCCTGACTTTC. This chain joins TRBV5-4 and TRBJ2-6, with D possibly matching TRBD2 (7 bases). With 4 bases removed from V and 3 bases from J, the gap between germline ends came to 20 bases. Germline CDR1 and CDR2: SGHNT and YYREEE (reference sequence). There are 18 residues in the CDR3. The variable domain in full, with the rest retrieved from reference TRBV5-4 and TRBJ2-6, is ETGVTQSPTHLIKTRGQQVTLRCSSQSGHNTVSWYQQALGQGPQFIFQYYREEENGRGNFPPRFSGLQFPNYSSELNVNALELDDSALYLCASSPEGGGVLGANVLTFGAGSRLTVL.

In DNA form, the CDR3 reads TGTGCCAGCAGCACTATTGGGGACAGAAGCGATGGCTACACCTTC. Translation gives CASSTIGDRSDGYTF. This chain connects TRBV7-2 to TRBJ1-2; 7 positions match TRBD1. This CDR3 comprises 15 residues. The V segment lost 5 bases and the J segment 6 bases; nucleotides outside the gene matches: 12. The germline CDR1 and CDR2 sequences are SGHTA and FQGNSA.

This chain uses TRBV6-2 or TRBV6-3 with TRBJ1-2, with a tentative D call TRBD1 (5 bases). Germline assignment: CDR1 MNHEY and CDR2 SVGEGT. V was pared by 4 bases and J by 0 bases, with 9 bases between. This CDR3 has 14 amino acids. CDR3 in DNA: TGTGCCAGCAGTTTCGGGGGTACTAACTATGGCTACACCTTC. It codes for CASSFGGTNYGYTF.

The gene calls are TRBV11-3 and TRBJ2-5; D is perhaps TRBD1 (5 bases). V lost 5 bases and J lost 4, with 11 bases in between. The CDR3 sequence is 13 residues long. The germline gives CDR1 SGHNT, CDR2 YENEEA. CDR3 in DNA: TGTGCCAGCAGCACCAGGGATGGAGAGACCCAGTACTTC. This sequence encodes CASSTRDGETQYF.

This clone was observed a handful of times. The DNA of the CDR3 is TGTGCCAGCAGTCCGACGACTAGCGGGGGCACAGATACGCAGTATTTT. It codes for CASSPTTSGGTDTQYF. V and J are TRBV27 and TRBJ2-3, with TRBD2 matching 11 bases. V was pared by 5 bases and J by 1 base, with 5 bases of the junction left unmatched. From germline, CDR1 is MNHEY and CDR2 SMNVEV (reference sequence). This CDR3 contains 16 residues.

The V gene is TRBV2, the J gene TRBJ1-2, with D perhaps TRBD1 (5 bases). The V gene's germline CDR1 is SNHLY and CDR2 FYNNEI. This CDR3 contains 11 residues. V dropped 6 bases and J dropped 8 bases, with 10 bases sitting between them. CDR3 DNA sequence: TGTGCCAGCAGCGCTGACAGCGGCTACACCTTC. Its translation is CASSADSGYTF. The variable domain in full, completed from reference TRBV2 and TRBJ1-2, reads EPEVTQTPSHQVTQMGQEVILRCVPISNHLYFYWYRQILGQKVEFLVSFYNNEISEKSEIFDDQFSVERPDGSNFTLKIRSTKLEDSAMYFCASSADSGYTFGSGTRLTVV.

This chain uses TRBV6-5 with TRBJ2-5; perhaps TRBD2 as D (6 bases). There are 15 residues in the CDR3. Germline assignment: CDR1 MNHEY and CDR2 SVGAGI. V lost 2 bases and J lost 5, with 15 bases in between. In DNA, the CDR3 is TGTGCCAGCAGTTACACCGCCGGGACTTATGAGACCCAGTACTTC. The encoded protein is CASSYTAGTYETQYF.

The chain has TRBV29-1 and TRBJ1-1; perhaps TRBD1 as D (5 bases). V was cut by 7 bases and J by 0 bases, with 15 bases left in between. The CDR3 spans 14 residues. Germline CDR1 reads SQVTM; CDR2 reads ANQGSEA. CDR3 nucleotides: TGCAGCGCTGCCCGGGGGTTTATGAACACTGAAGCTTTCTTT. Its translation is CSAARGFMNTEAFF.

The CDR3 nucleotides read TGTGCCAGCCGCGAGACGCGGGACACTGAAGCTTTCTTT. This translates into CASRETRDTEAFF. The V and J genes are TRBV7-8 and TRBJ1-1; D gene ambiguous. CDR3 length equals 13 residues. Germline CDR1 is SGHVS and CDR2 is FQNEAQ. V dropped 8 bases and J dropped 3 bases, with 13 bases sitting between them.